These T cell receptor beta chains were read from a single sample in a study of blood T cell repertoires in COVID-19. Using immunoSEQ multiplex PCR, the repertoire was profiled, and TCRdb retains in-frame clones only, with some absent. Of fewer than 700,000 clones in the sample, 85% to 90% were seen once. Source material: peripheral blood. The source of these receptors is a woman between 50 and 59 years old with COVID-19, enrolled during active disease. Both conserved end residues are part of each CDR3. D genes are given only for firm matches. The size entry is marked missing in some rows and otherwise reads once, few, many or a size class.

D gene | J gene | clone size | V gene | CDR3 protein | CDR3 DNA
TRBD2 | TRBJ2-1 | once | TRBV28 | CASSLSASGGAGEQFF | TGTGCCAGCAGTCTCAGTGCTAGCGGGGGGGCTGGGGAGCAGTTCTTC
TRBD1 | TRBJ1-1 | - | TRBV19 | CASSIIRAGGTEAFF | TGTGCCAGTAGTATAATCAGGGCAGGGGGGACTGAAGCTTTCTTT
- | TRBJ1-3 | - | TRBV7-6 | CATQRGVNSGNTIYF | TGTGCCACCCAAAGGGGCGTCAACTCTGGAAACACCATATATTTT
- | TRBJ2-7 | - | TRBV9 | CASSPGQNYEQYF | TGTGCCAGCAGCCCAGGACAGAACTACGAGCAGTACTTC
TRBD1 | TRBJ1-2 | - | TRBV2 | CASSRGTAANYGYTF | TGTGCCAGCAGTCGCGGGACAGCCGCTAACTATGGCTACACCTTC
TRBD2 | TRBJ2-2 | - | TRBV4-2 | CASSQVSGGATGELFF | TGTGCCAGCAGCCAAGTCAGCGGGGGGGCCACCGGGGAGCTGTTTTTT
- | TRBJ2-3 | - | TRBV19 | CASSIDSGGSQYF | TGTGCCAGTAGTATAGACTCGGGCGGGTCGCAGTATTTT
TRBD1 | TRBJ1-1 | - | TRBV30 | CAWSSRGTGATEAFF | TGTGCCTGGAGTTCACGGGGGACAGGGGCCACTGAAGCTTTCTTT
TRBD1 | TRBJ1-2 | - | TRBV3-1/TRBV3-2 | CASSQDIGTGEGYTF | TGTGCCAGCAGCCAAGATATAGGGACAGGGGAAGGCTACACCTTC
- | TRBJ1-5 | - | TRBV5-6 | CASSFGQVNQPQHF | TGTGCCAGCAGCTTTGGCCAGGTCAATCAGCCCCAGCATTTT
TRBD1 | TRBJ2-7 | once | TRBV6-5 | CASTGTGSYEQYF | TGTGCCAGCACCGGGACAGGCTCCTACGAGCAGTACTTC
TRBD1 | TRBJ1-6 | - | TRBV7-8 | CASSLGVPGGSYNSPLHF | TGTGCCAGCAGCTTAGGGGTCCCAGGGGGCTCCTATAATTCACCCCTCCACTTT
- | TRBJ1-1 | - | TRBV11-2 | CASSLAPDSYTEAFF | TGTGCCAGCAGCTTAGCCCCTGACAGTTACACTGAAGCTTTCTTT
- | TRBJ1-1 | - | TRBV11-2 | CASSLVAGHLGTQAFF | TGTGCCAGCAGCTTAGTGGCAGGCCACCTCGGAACTCAAGCTTTCTTT
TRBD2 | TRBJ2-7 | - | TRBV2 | CASSASGYEQYF | TGTGCCAGCAGTGCTAGCGGATACGAGCAGTACTTC
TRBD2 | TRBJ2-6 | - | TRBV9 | CASSVSGGASGANVLTF | TGTGCCAGCAGCGTCAGCGGGGGGGCCAGTGGGGCCAACGTCCTGACTTTC
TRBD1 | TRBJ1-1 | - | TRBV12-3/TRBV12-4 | CASSLGTEVAFF | TGTGCCAGCAGTTTGGGGACAGAGGTGGCTTTCTTT
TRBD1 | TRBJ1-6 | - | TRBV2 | CASSEAQGAVNSPLHF | TGTGCCAGCAGTGAAGCGCAGGGGGCGGTAAATTCACCCCTCCACTTT
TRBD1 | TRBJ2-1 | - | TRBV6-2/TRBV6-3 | CASSPRAGGEHEQFF | TGTGCCAGCAGCCCTCGGGCAGGGGGCGAACATGAGCAGTTCTTC
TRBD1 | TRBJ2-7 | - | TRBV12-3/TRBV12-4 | CASSQHPGQEQYF | TGTGCCAGCAGTCAACACCCGGGACAGGAACAGTACTTC
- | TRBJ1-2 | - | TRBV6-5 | CASGAGFNYGYTF | TGTGCCAGCGGAGCGGGTTTCAACTATGGCTACACCTTC
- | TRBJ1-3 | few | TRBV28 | CASSLTEWALEGNTIYF | TGTGCCAGCAGTTTAACAGAATGGGCCTTAGAAGGAAACACCATATATTTT
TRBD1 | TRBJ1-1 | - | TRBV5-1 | CASSRGGTGGVTEAFF | TGCGCCAGCAGCCGGGGCGGGACAGGGGGTGTCACTGAAGCTTTCTTT
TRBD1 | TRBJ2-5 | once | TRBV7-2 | CASSSQGVQETQYF | TGTGCCAGCAGCTCCCAGGGGGTTCAAGAGACCCAGTACTTC
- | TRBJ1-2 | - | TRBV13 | CASSSPIEVSYGYTF | TGTGCCAGCAGCTCCCCCATTGAGGTGTCCTATGGCTACACCTTC
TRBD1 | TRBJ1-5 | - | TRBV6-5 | CASRADRGLGQPQHF | TGTGCCAGCAGGGCAGACAGGGGGCTGGGTCAGCCCCAGCATTTT
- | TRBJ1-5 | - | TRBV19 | CASSGQVQQPQHF | TGTGCCAGTAGTGGTCAGGTCCAACAGCCCCAGCATTTT
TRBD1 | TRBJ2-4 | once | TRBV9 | CASSVEGQGSNIQYF | TGTGCCAGCAGCGTGGAGGGACAGGGGTCAAACATTCAGTACTTC
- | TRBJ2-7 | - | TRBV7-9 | CASSLGQALSYEQYF | TGTGCCAGCAGCTTAGGACAGGCCCTCTCCTACGAGCAGTACTTC
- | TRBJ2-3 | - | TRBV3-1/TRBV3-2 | CASSQEEGGLTDTQYF | TGTGCCAGCAGCCAAGAAGAGGGGGGGCTCACAGATACGCAGTATTTT
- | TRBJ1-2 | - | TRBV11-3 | CASSRVRPDNGYTF | TGTGCCAGCAGCCGGGTTCGTCCGGACAATGGCTACACCTTC
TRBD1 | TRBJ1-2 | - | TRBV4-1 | CASSPGQGSYGYTF | TGCGCCAGCAGCCCGGGACAGGGGAGCTATGGCTACACCTTC
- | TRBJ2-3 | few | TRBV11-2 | CASSPSGTQYF | TGTGCCAGCAGCCCCTCGGGGACGCAGTATTTT
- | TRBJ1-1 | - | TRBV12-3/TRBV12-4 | CASSPNTEAFF | TGTGCCAGCAGTCCTAACACTGAAGCTTTCTTT
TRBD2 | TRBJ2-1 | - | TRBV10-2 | CASSLTSGVNNEQFF | TGCGCCAGCAGTCTGACTAGCGGGGTCAACAATGAGCAGTTCTTC
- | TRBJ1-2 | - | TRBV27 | CASRYAPGDGYTF | TGTGCCAGCAGGTACGCCCCCGGGGATGGCTACACCTTC
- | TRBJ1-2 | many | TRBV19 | CASSPMGGNYGYTF | TGTGCCAGTAGTCCCATGGGGGGTAACTATGGCTACACCTTC
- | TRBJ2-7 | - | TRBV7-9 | CASSLEAWSSYEQYF | TGTGCCAGCAGCTTAGAAGCGTGGAGCTCCTACGAGCAGTACTTC
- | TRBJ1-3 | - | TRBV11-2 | CASPPPNTIYF | TGTGCCAGCCCCCCTCCGAACACCATATATTTT
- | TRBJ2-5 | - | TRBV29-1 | CSVEVQGETQYF | TGCAGCGTTGAGGTACAGGGCGAGACCCAGTACTTC
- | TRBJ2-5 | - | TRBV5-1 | CASTLREGETQYF | TGCGCCAGCACACTTCGGGAAGGAGAGACCCAGTACTTC
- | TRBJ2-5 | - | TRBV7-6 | CASSSGTAETQYF | TGTGCCAGCAGCTCCGGGACTGCAGAGACCCAGTACTTC
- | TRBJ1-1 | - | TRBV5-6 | CASSPKVRGLIAEAFF | TGTGCCAGCAGCCCCAAAGTCAGGGGCTTAATCGCTGAAGCTTTCTTT
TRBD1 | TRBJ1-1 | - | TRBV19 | CASSIVGQGALNTEAFF | TGTGCCAGTAGTATAGTCGGACAGGGGGCATTGAACACTGAAGCTTTCTTT
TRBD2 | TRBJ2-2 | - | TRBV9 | CASSVGGGATGELFF | TGTGCCAGCAGCGTAGGCGGGGGGGCCACCGGGGAGCTGTTTTTT
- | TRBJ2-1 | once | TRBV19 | CASSEGQGGYNEQFF | TGTGCCAGTAGTGAGGGCCAGGGAGGATACAATGAGCAGTTCTTC
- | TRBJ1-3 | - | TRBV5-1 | CASSLEGGTLRNTIYF | TGCGCCAGCAGCTTGGAGGGGGGGACGCTGAGGAACACCATATATTTT
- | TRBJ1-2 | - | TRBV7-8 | CASSFDRIDGYTF | TGTGCCAGCAGCTTCGACAGGATCGATGGCTACACCTTC
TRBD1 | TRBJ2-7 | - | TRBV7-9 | CASSLAPDRGLHEQYF | TGTGCCAGCAGCTTAGCGCCCGACAGGGGGCTCCACGAGCAGTACTTC
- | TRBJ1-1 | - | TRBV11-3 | CASSLGRNTEAFF | TGTGCCAGCAGCTTGGGCAGGAACACTGAAGCTTTCTTT
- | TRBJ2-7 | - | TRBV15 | CATSRDKTAYF | TGTGCCACCAGCAGAGATAAGACAGCGTACTTC
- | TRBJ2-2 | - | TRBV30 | CAWSSGISNGELFF | TGTGCCTGGAGTTCCGGGATCTCAAACGGGGAGCTGTTTTTT
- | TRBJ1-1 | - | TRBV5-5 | CASSLQGPTEAFF | TGTGCCAGCAGCTTGCAGGGGCCGACTGAAGCTTTCTTT
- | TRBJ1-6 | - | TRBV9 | CASSQGHYNSPLHF | TGTGCCAGCAGCCAGGGACATTATAATTCACCCCTCCACTTT
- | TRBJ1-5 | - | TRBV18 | CASSPEGGIQPQHF | TGTGCCAGCTCGCCAGAAGGGGGAATTCAGCCCCAGCATTTT
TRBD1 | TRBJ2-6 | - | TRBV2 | CASRGTGGTSGANVLTF | TGTGCCAGCAGGGGAACAGGGGGGACCTCTGGGGCCAATGTCCTGACTTTC
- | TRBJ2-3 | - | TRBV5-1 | CASSLEGSNTQYF | TGCGCCAGCAGCTTGGAGGGGTCTAATACGCAGTATTTT
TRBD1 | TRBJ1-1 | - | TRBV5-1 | CASSFRQGGTEAFF | TGCGCCAGCAGCTTCAGACAGGGGGGAACTGAAGCTTTCTTT
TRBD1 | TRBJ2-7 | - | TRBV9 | CASSVGTGMTYEQYF | TGTGCCAGCAGCGTAGGGACAGGGATGACCTACGAGCAGTACTTC
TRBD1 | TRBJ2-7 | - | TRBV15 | CATSSKGQGLGRGYF | TGTGCCACCAGCAGTAAGGGACAGGGGCTCGGCCGAGGGTACTTC